The 22 T cell receptor beta chains below all came from one sample that was sequenced in a study of blood T cells in healthy people across ages. Sample-barcoded 5' priming and a J-beta primer mix drove a second PCR of roughly 6 to 12 cycles. TCRdb itself ran the 5' RACE reads through MiXCR, one entry per CDR3 protein. The table records almost 1 million distinct CDR3 sequences, roughly half of them present only once. Source material: blood. These receptors were taken from a woman in her fifties or sixties in good health.

V and J are TRBV7-9 and TRBJ2-7, with D possibly called TRBD1 or TRBD2 (5 bases each). CDR1 is SEHNR and CDR2 is FQNEAQ in the germline V gene (reference sequence). V lost 4 bases and J lost 0, with 10 bases in between. The CDR3 covers 14 residues. CDR3 DNA sequence: TGTGCCAGCAGCTCCCGGGACGCCTCCTACGAGCAGTACTTC. It translates to CASSSRDASYEQYF. The full variable domain, in which reference TRBV7-9 and TRBJ2-7 provide the parts outside the CDR3, is DTGVSQNPRHKITKRGQNVTFRCDPISEHNRLYWYRQTLGQGPEFLTYFQNEAQLEKSRLLSDRFSAERPKGSFSTLEIQRTEQGDSAMYLCASSSRDASYEQYFGPGTRLTVT.

This clonotype has just a few counts. The rearrangement links TRBV24-1 to TRBJ2-1, with 9 bases aligning to TRBD2. The CDR3 runs to 15 residues. Germline assignment: CDR1 KGHDR and CDR2 SFDVKD. V lost 2 bases, J lost 10 bases, and 8 bases stayed unmatched. The CDR3 here is CATSDSGLATREQFF. In DNA, the CDR3 is TGTGCCACCAGTGATTCCGGACTAGCGACGAGGGAGCAGTTCTTC.

This clonotype appeared a few times. This rearrangement joins TRBV5-4 to TRBJ1-2, with 11 bases that match TRBD1. The CDR3 runs 16 residues. V trimming: 2 bases; J trimming: 2 bases; junction bases outside the gene matches: 5. CDR1 is SGHNT, CDR2 YYREEE, per germline (reference sequence). The CDR3 protein is CASSLSGTGGNYGYTF. The CDR3 DNA reads as TGTGCCAGCAGCTTATCAGGGACAGGGGGGAACTATGGCTACACCTTC.

This chain uses TRBV7-2 with TRBJ2-1; D may be TRBD1 (5 bases). Trimming took 5 bases from V and 8 from J, leaving 19 bases between them. The CDR3 is 15 residues long. Germline V gives CDR1 SGHTA, CDR2 FQGNSA. The CDR3 DNA follows: TGTGCCAGCAGCGGTATACAGGTATCGGCCTATGAGCAGTTCTTC. Translated, it gives CASSGIQVSAYEQFF.

The chain has TRBV7-2 and TRBJ2-7, with D uncertain. Germline CDR1 is SGHTA and CDR2 is FQGNSA. V lost 2 bases to trimming and J lost 5 bases, with 7 bases between them. This CDR3 region has 12 residues. CDR3 region: CASSLMTDEQYF. In DNA, the CDR3 is TGTGCCAGCAGCTTAATGACGGACGAGCAGTACTTC. Variable domain in full (rest from reference TRBV7-2 and TRBJ2-7): GAGVSQSPSNKVTEKGKDVELRCDPISGHTALYWYRQSLGQGLEFLIYFQGNSAPDKSGLPSDRFSAERTGGSVSTLTIQRTQQEDSAVYLCASSLMTDEQYFGPGTRLTVT.

The chain joins TRBV10-2 to TRBJ1-2, with unresolved D. Trimming shortened V by 2 bases and J by 3 bases, and 7 bases separated the two germline ends. The CDR3 totals 13 residues. CDR1 and CDR2 (germline): WSHSY, SAAADI. Here the CDR3 reads CASSEGSYYGYTF. The CDR3 DNA sequence: TGCGCCAGCAGTGAGGGCAGTTACTATGGCTACACCTTC.

This clonotype was counted only a few times. This rearrangement joins TRBV6-2 or TRBV6-3 to TRBJ2-5; 8 bases map to TRBD2. The junction had 14 bases not matched to a gene; V was cut back by 7 bases and J by 7 bases. The germline gives CDR1 MNHEY, CDR2 SVGEGT. The length of the CDR3 is 15 residues. DNA of the CDR3: TGTGCCAGCAAGCCAACTAGCGGCGTCCTGAGGACCCAGTACTTC. The encoded protein is CASKPTSGVLRTQYF.

CDR3 in DNA: TGTGCCAGCAGCACCAGAGGACGGATCCCCTTCAGCACAGATACGCAGTATTTT. It encodes CASSTRGRIPFSTDTQYF. This chain links TRBV6-2 or TRBV6-3 with TRBJ2-3; no clear D gene. The CDR3 totals 18 residues. The V gene's germline CDR1 is MNHEY and CDR2 SVGEGT. Trimming stripped 6 bases from V and 0 bases from J, with 22 bases between.

A few counts support this clonotype. This chain uses TRBV12-3 or TRBV12-4 with TRBJ2-7; D is unresolved. The germline V and J ends were trimmed by 1 base and 5 bases, with 12 bases remaining between them. CDR3 length equals 14 residues. The CDR3 DNA reads as TGTGCCAGCAGTTTAGGTGTGGGGTTCCACGAGCAGTACTTC. Translating gives CASSLGVGFHEQYF.

This clonotype was observed many times. The CDR3 nucleotides are TGTGCCAGCAGAAAAGGGCGGGAGGGCCGGCAAGAGACCCAGTACTTC. It is translated as CASRKGREGRQETQYF. The V gene is TRBV6-2 or TRBV6-3, the J gene TRBJ2-5, with TRBD2 matching 9 bases. The CDR3 loop spans 16 amino acids. After removal of 6 bases from V and 2 bases from J, the junction contained 10 bases not matched to a gene. Germline V gene data show CDR1 as MNHEY and CDR2 as SVGEGT.

V and J are TRBV6-1 and TRBJ1-4; D remains ambiguous. V gave up 4 bases and J gave up 8 bases, with 8 bases separating them. CDR1 and CDR2 (germline): MNHNS, SASEGT. The CDR3 loop spans 12 amino acids. The chain's CDR3 is CASSGLVEKLFF. The CDR3 coding sequence is TGTGCCAGCAGTGGCCTCGTCGAAAAACTGTTTTTT.

CDR3 sequence (DNA): TGCGCCAGCAGCTTGGATCCAGTCGGGGGCTACACCTTC. As protein: CASSLDPVGGYTF. The chain carries TRBV5-1 and TRBJ1-2; D gene unclear. The CDR3 totals 13 residues. V was trimmed by 0 bases and J by 8 bases, leaving 11 bases between them. Germline CDR1 SGHRS, CDR2 YFSETQ.

On this clonotype itself: An end of the junction differs from the germline gene, which may be a read error. This chain connects TRBV20-1 to TRBJ2-1; 10 nucleotides align to TRBD2. From germline, CDR1 is DFQATT and CDR2 SNEGSKA (reference sequence). This CDR3 is 17 amino acids long. The CDR3 DNA follows: TGCAGTGCTAGGCACAGGACTAGCGGTAGCTCCTACAGTGAGCAGTTCTTC. This sequence encodes CSARHRTSGSSYSEQFF.

The table lists this clonotype with a few counts. The genes are TRBV20-1 and TRBJ2-3, with D uncertain. V was pared by 1 base and J by 0 bases, with 8 bases between. This CDR3 comprises 14 residues. Germline V gives CDR1 DFQATT, CDR2 SNEGSKA (reference sequence). The CDR3 DNA sequence: TGCAGTGCTAGAGCTAGGCCTAGCACAGATACGCAGTATTTT. This encodes CSARARPSTDTQYF.

The chain links TRBV10-2 to TRBJ2-7, with D possibly being TRBD1 (5 bases). The CDR3 length is 14 residues. Trimming took 7 bases from V and 0 from J, leaving 13 bases between them. CDR1 and CDR2 from the germline V gene are WSHSY and SAAADI. The CDR3 nucleotides are TGCGCCAGCACGCCAGGACATACCTCCTACGAGCAGTACTTC. It encodes CASTPGHTSYEQYF.

A note on this clonotype: One junction end disagrees with the germline gene, perhaps due to a read error. V gene TRBV11-2 combines with J gene TRBJ2-5; D gene unclear. The last part of the DNA fits TRBJ2-7 better; the J call may be wrong. The germline CDR1 and CDR2 sequences are SGHAT and FQNNGV. This CDR3 contains 13 residues. CDR3 DNA sequence: TGTGCCGGCAGCCACCGTGGGACCTACGAGCAGTACTTC. It is translated as CAGSHRGTYEQYF.

This clonotype occurred many times. The V and J genes are TRBV27 and TRBJ2-7; tentative D call: TRBD1 (5 bases). The CDR3 totals 11 residues. V lost 5 bases and J 6 bases, leaving 8 bases between the germline ends. Germline V gives CDR1 MNHEY, CDR2 SMNVEV (reference sequence). CDR3 residues: CASSQGAEQYF. For the CDR3, the DNA is TGTGCCAGCAGTCAAGGGGCCGAGCAGTACTTC.

The chain links TRBV7-2 to TRBJ2-5, with TRBD2 matching 7 bases. Germline lookup yields CDR1 SGHTA and CDR2 FQGNSA. After removal of 4 bases from V and 5 bases from J, the junction contained 13 bases not matched to a gene. The CDR3 totals 16 residues. This CDR3 is CASSSGTTRRGETQYF. The CDR3 coding sequence is TGTGCCAGCAGCTCCGGGACTACCCGACGAGGGGAGACCCAGTACTTC. The full variable domain, rest sourced from reference TRBV7-2 and TRBJ2-5, is GAGVSQSPSNKVTEKGKDVELRCDPISGHTALYWYRQSLGQGLEFLIYFQGNSAPDKSGLPSDRFSAERTGGSVSTLTIQRTQQEDSAVYLCASSSGTTRRGETQYFGPGTRLLVL.

The chain is built from TRBV2 and TRBJ1-4; a possible D gene is TRBD1 (6 bases). The CDR3 sequence is 16 residues long. The V gene lost 6 bases and the J gene lost 4 bases, with 18 bases spanning the gap. Germline V gene lookup returns CDR1 SNHLY and CDR2 FYNNEI. The CDR3 is CASRPGHVGGNEKLFF. The CDR3 coding sequence is TGTGCCAGCAGACCCGGACACGTAGGGGGTAATGAAAAACTGTTTTTT.

This clonotype was counted only a few times. The rearrangement joins TRBV29-1 to TRBJ2-5; 7 bases are a match to TRBD2. Unmatched junction bases numbered 9, after V lost 7 bases and J lost 4 bases. The CDR3 extends over 13 amino acids. Germline V CDR1 and CDR2: SQVTM, ANQGSEA. The CDR3 reads CSAEERGSETQYF. The DNA of the CDR3 is TGCAGCGCCGAGGAGCGGGGCTCAGAGACCCAGTACTTC.

J is TRBJ2-1 and V is TRBV3-1; 8 bases agree with TRBD2. Germline V gene data show CDR1 as LGHDT and CDR2 as YNNKEL (reference sequence). The ends lost 1 base at V and 4 bases at J; junction bases unmatched: 6. The CDR3 runs 16 residues. The CDR3: CASSQGTSRIYNEQFF. The CDR3 nucleotides are TGTGCCAGCAGCCAAGGGACTAGCAGAATATACAATGAGCAGTTCTTC.

This chain joins TRBV29-1 and TRBJ2-1; the D call may be TRBD1 or TRBD2 (6 bases each). CDR3 size: 16 residues. V shed 7 bases and J shed 4 bases, with 23 bases lying between them. Germline V CDR1 and CDR2: SQVTM, ANQGSEA. CDR3 DNA sequence: TGCAGCGCACAAGTTAGGGGGAGGCCCGATTACAATGAGCAGTTCTTC. Residues: CSAQVRGRPDYNEQFF.